The 3 T cell receptor beta chains reported below all come from one sample, sequenced in a study of immune heterogeneity within non-small cell lung tumors. It was with 32 V and 13 J primers that multiplex PCR amplified TCR beta CDR3. TCRdb reprocessed the multiplex PCR reads with MiXCR, giving one entry per CDR3 protein. The table records 3,500 to 4,500 distinct CDR3 sequences, 27% of them present only once. As template, the study used bulk tumor genomic DNA at roughly 600 ng per sample. While surgery was under way, several biopsies spaced far apart were taken per primary tumor. The study enrolled patients with untreated, newly diagnosed non-small cell lung cancer who underwent curative surgery. The sample was lung tumor tissue. The receptors shown here come from a man aged 55-75 years with non-small cell lung cancer.

This rearrangement joins TRBV7-9 to TRBJ2-7; D gene uncertain. The CDR3 runs to 13 residues. Trimming left V 2 bases short and J 2 bases short, with 7 bases between. Germline lookup yields CDR1 SEHNR and CDR2 FQNEAQ (reference sequence). The CDR3 reads CASSLYGTYEQYF. DNA of the CDR3: TGTGCCAGCAGCTTATACGGAACCTACGAGCAGTACTTC.

This clonotype appeared a few times. V gene TRBV5-6 combines with J gene TRBJ2-6, with a possible D match to TRBD1 (5 bases). Trimming removed 0 bases from V and 0 bases from J, with 7 bases in between. The CDR3 sequence is 16 residues long. Germline values: CDR1 SGHDT, CDR2 YYEEEE. CDR3 residues: CASSLGRDSGANVLTF. Here the CDR3 DNA reads TGTGCCAGCAGCTTGGGCAGGGACTCTGGGGCCAACGTCCTGACTTTC.

With regard to this clonotype: A much larger clone differs from this one at a single base, so this may be a read error. The V gene is TRBV6-2 or TRBV6-3, the J gene TRBJ2-7; D unresolved. CDR1 and CDR2 (germline): MNHEY, SVGEGT. The CDR3 has 12 amino acids. V lost 5 bases and J 9 bases, leaving 14 bases between the germline ends. CDR3 sequence: CASSGSAIGQYF. In DNA, the CDR3 is TGTGCCAGCAGTGGGTCAGCAATTGGGCAGTACTTC.